What follows are 16 T cell receptor beta chains derived from one specimen sequenced in a study of CD8+ T cells in alopecia areata. Extracted RNA was reverse transcribed into cDNA, the sequencing template. Produced via immunoSEQ multiplex PCR; TCRdb's table is partial and in-frame only. The repertoire holds under 300,000 clones, with about 62% as singletons. As for treatment: oral pan-JAK inhibitor, 5-10 mg twice daily. Sequencing used CD4+ T cells sorted from blood, obtained at week 52, from a patient treated with tofacitinib. The receptor set was obtained from a human donor with alopecia areata.

A few counts support this clone. This chain joins TRBV7-9 and TRBJ2-3; TRBD1 might be the D (5 bases). CDR3 size: 11 residues. The germline V gene has CDR1 SEHNR and CDR2 FQNEAQ (reference sequence). V lost 10 bases to trimming and J lost 1 base, with 6 bases between them. CDR3 protein: CAIQGTDTQYF. The CDR3 bases are TGTGCCATACAGGGCACAGATACGCAGTATTTT.

The chain combines TRBV6-5 with TRBJ2-5; no reliable D call. The DNA end favors TRBJ2-7, so the J call may be wrong. Germline-derived CDR1 and CDR2 are MNHEY and SVGAGI. The CDR3 consists of 14 residues. The CDR3 loop is CASSRSELAYEQYF. The CDR3 bases are TGTGCCAGCAGTCGCAGTGAGCTGGCCTACGAGCAGTACTTC.

The chain couples TRBV2 to TRBJ2-7, with 8 bases matching TRBD1. This CDR3 region has 14 residues. V dropped 6 bases and J dropped 0; count of bases not matched to a gene: 4. Germline loops: CDR1 SNHLY, CDR2 FYNNEI. The CDR3: CASRTGTGSYEQYF. CDR3 bases: TGTGCCAGCAGAACCGGGACAGGCTCCTACGAGCAGTACTTC. Full variable domain (outside the CDR3, taken from reference TRBV2 and TRBJ2-7): EPEVTQTPSHQVTQMGQEVILRCVPISNHLYFYWYRQILGQKVEFLVSFYNNEISEKSEIFDDQFSVERPDGSNFTLKIRSTKLEDSAMYFCASRTGTGSYEQYFGPGTRLTVT.

This clone came up a few times. J is TRBJ2-5 and V is TRBV25-1, with D unclear. Germline V gene sequence: CDR1 MGHDK, CDR2 SYGVNS. The CDR3 has 15 residues. V was shortened by 1 base and J by 5 bases, with 14 bases between the two germline ends. CDR3 in amino acids: CASSESGSAYETQYF. Here the CDR3 DNA reads TGTGCCAGCAGTGAATCAGGATCGGCTTACGAGACCCAGTACTTC.

This clone was counted a few times. V gene TRBV7-6 combines with J gene TRBJ1-5; TRBD1 matches 7 bases. This CDR3 has 13 residues. Trimming took 1 base from V and 7 from J; bases not matched to a gene: 1. Germline CDR1 SGHVS, CDR2 FNYEAQ. In DNA form, the CDR3 reads TGTGCCAGCAGCTTAGGAGGGGGCCAGCCCCAGCATTTT. Translated: CASSLGGGQPQHF.

The chain has TRBV30 and TRBJ2-7; D tentatively reads TRBD1 or TRBD2 (5 bases each). Trimming removed 5 bases from V and 5 bases from J, with 19 bases in between. The CDR3 spans 14 residues. Germline V CDR1 and CDR2: GTSNPN, SVGIG (reference sequence). The CDR3 protein is CAWVPSGRGHEQYF. CDR3 DNA sequence: TGTGCCTGGGTACCCTCGGGCCGGGGCCACGAGCAGTACTTC.

In DNA, the CDR3 is TGTGCCAGCAGTGGACTGGCCCGAGAGACCCAGTACTTC. Protein: CASSGLARETQYF. The genes are TRBV6-5 and TRBJ2-5; D perhaps matches TRBD2 (5 bases). The germline V gene has CDR1 MNHEY and CDR2 SVGAGI. Trimming left V 5 bases short and J 4 bases short, with 11 bases between. The CDR3 has 13 amino acids.

This sequence joins TRBV29-1 and TRBJ1-1; 12 positions agree with TRBD1. Germline assignment: CDR1 SQVTM and CDR2 ANQGSEA. CDR3 length: 14 residues. The V segment lost 6 bases and the J segment 6 bases; nucleotides outside the gene matches: 8. The CDR3 spells CSVRGTGGASEAFF. The CDR3 DNA is TGCAGCGTCAGGGGGACAGGGGGCGCTTCTGAAGCTTTCTTT.

The chain employs TRBV6-5 and TRBJ2-2; D may be TRBD1 (5 bases). Trimming cost V 7 bases and J 6 bases, with 9 bases left between them. In germline, CDR1 is MNHEY, CDR2 SVGAGI. The CDR3 is 12 residues long. The CDR3 region has the DNA TGTGCCAGCAAGGGGTACGCCGGGGAGCTGTTTTTT. Its translation: CASKGYAGELFF.

The V gene is TRBV30, the J gene TRBJ2-3; D is perhaps TRBD2 (6 bases). This CDR3 has 13 amino acids. V lost 2 bases and J lost 3, with 9 bases in between. Per the germline V gene, CDR1 is GTSNPN and CDR2 is SVGIG (reference sequence). CDR3 in amino acids: CAWSLGRTDTQYF. In DNA form, the CDR3 reads TGTGCCTGGAGTCTGGGGAGGACAGATACGCAGTATTTT.

This clone has a handful of counts. The chain is built from TRBV5-1 and TRBJ1-6; TRBD1 might be the D (6 bases). Per the germline V gene, CDR1 is SGHRS and CDR2 is YFSETQ. V gave up 0 bases and J gave up 8 bases, with 6 bases separating them. The CDR3 covers 13 residues. The CDR3 DNA reads as TGCGCCAGCAGCTTGGCAGGGGATTCACCCCTCCACTTT. It is translated as CASSLAGDSPLHF.

The chain is built from TRBV30 and TRBJ1-1, with TRBD1 matching 9 bases. Germline CDR1 GTSNPN, CDR2 SVGIG (reference sequence). This CDR3 contains 13 residues. Trimming at V came to 0 bases and at J to 11 bases, leaving 7 bases not matched to a gene. The CDR3 nucleotides read TGTGCCTGGAGTGTAAAAGGGACAGGGCGGGCTTTCTTT. Translated, it gives CAWSVKGTGRAFF. The full variable domain, rest sourced from reference TRBV30 and TRBJ1-1, is SQTIHQWPATLVQPVGSPLSLECTVEGTSNPNLYWYRQAAGRGLQLLFYSVGIGQISSEVPQNLSASRPQDRQFILSSKKLLLSDSGFYLCAWSVKGTGRAFFGQGTRLTVV.

The chain couples TRBV30 to TRBJ1-6; 10 bases map to TRBD1. CDR3 length equals 17 residues. Germline-derived CDR1 and CDR2 are GTSNPN and SVGIG (reference sequence). The junction had 8 bases not matched to a gene; V was cut back by 2 bases and J by 4 bases. CDR3 sequence (DNA): TGTGCCTGGAGTTTAGGGGACAGGGGACGATATAATTCACCCCTCCACTTT. Translating it yields CAWSLGDRGRYNSPLHF.

The genes are TRBV19 and TRBJ1-5; D gene ambiguous. The CDR3 is 13 residues long. Looked up from germline, CDR1 is LNHDA and CDR2 is SQIVND (reference sequence). V was shortened by 7 bases and J by 4 bases, with 11 bases between the two germline ends. CDR3 sequence reads: CASTAVRNQPQHF. The CDR3 coding sequence is TGTGCCAGTACTGCAGTCCGAAATCAGCCCCAGCATTTT.

The chain recombines TRBV4-1 with TRBJ1-6, with 11 bases lining up with TRBD1. Germline-derived CDR1 and CDR2 are MGHRA and YSYEKL. V lost 2 bases to trimming and J lost 7 bases; unmatched junction nucleotides: 1. This CDR3 is 15 amino acids long. DNA for the CDR3: TGCGCCAGCAGCCAATGGGACAGGGGGAATTCACCCCTCCACTTT. Translation: CASSQWDRGNSPLHF.

The sample holds a few counts of this clone. The V gene is TRBV10-3, the J gene TRBJ2-3; D may match TRBD1 or TRBD2 (5 bases each). The CDR3 covers 14 residues. Trimming stripped 8 bases from V and 4 bases from J, with 16 bases between. The germline V gene has CDR1 ENHRY and CDR2 SYGVKD. The CDR3 loop is CAISRRQGADTQYF. The CDR3 nucleotides read TGTGCCATCTCCCGGAGGCAGGGCGCAGATACGCAGTATTTT.